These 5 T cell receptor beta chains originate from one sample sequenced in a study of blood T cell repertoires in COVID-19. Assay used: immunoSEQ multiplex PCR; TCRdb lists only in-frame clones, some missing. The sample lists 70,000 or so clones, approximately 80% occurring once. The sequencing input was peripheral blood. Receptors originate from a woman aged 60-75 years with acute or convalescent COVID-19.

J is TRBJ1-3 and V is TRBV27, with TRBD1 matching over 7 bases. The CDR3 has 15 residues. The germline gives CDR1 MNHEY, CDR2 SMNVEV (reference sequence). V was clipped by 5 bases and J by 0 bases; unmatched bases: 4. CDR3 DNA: TGTGCCAGCAGTCCGGACAGGACCTCTGGAAACACCATATATTTT. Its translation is CASSPDRTSGNTIYF.

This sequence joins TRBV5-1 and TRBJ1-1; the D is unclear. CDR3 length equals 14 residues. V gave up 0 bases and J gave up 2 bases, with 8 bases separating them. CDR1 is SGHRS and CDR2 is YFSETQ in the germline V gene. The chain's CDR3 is CASSLAQPNTEAFF. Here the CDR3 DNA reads TGCGCCAGCAGCTTGGCACAGCCTAACACTGAAGCTTTCTTT.

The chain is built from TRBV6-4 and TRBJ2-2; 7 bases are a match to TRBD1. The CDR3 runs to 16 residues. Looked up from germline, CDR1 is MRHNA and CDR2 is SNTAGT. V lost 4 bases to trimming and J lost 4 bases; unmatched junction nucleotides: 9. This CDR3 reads CASSGDRDGGTGELFF. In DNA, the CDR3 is TGTGCCAGCAGTGGCGACAGGGACGGAGGCACCGGGGAGCTGTTTTTT.

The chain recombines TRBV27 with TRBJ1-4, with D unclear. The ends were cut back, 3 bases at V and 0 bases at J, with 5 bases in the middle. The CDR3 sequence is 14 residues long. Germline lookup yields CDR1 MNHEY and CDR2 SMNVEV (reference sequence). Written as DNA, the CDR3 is TGTGCCAGCAGTTTTAGTGCAACTAATGAAAAACTGTTTTTT. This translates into CASSFSATNEKLFF.

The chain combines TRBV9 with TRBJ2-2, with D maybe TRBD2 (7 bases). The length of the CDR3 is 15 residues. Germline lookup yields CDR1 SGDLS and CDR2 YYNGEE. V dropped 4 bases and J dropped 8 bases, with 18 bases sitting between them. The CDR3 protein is CASSSHGGARGELFF. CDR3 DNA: TGTGCCAGCAGCTCCCATGGGGGGGCTCGTGGGGAGCTGTTTTTT.